These 18 T cell receptor beta chains share one sample of origin, sequenced in a study of a mutant IDH1 vaccine in newly diagnosed glioma. The table came from immunoSEQ multiplex PCR; TCRdb's copy has only in-frame clones and leaves some out. This sample carries roughly 30,000 clones, more than 75% of them seen once, and the ten largest clones take less than 20%. Their cognate antigens are unknown. Time point defined: week 35, safety follow-up. Vaccination comprised doses that each held 300 ug of mutant IDH1 20-mer peptide, plus topical imiquimod. The input for sequencing was PBMCs, taken from a glioma patient whose treatment included an IDH1 peptide vaccine. The receptor source for this set is a young man with glioma.

The chain couples TRBV7-9 to TRBJ2-1; unclear D gene. The germline V gene has CDR1 SEHNR and CDR2 FQNEAQ (reference sequence). Trimming stripped 2 bases from V and 13 bases from J, with 12 bases between. This CDR3 spans 12 amino acids. CDR3 residues: CASSLMDHFQFF. The CDR3 DNA is TGTGCCAGCAGCTTAATGGACCATTTTCAGTTCTTC. Based on the CDR3 plus reference TRBV7-9 and TRBJ2-1, the full variable domain is DTGVSQNPRHKITKRGQNVTFRCDPISEHNRLYWYRQTLGQGPEFLTYFQNEAQLEKSRLLSDRFSAERPKGSFSTLEIQRTEQGDSAMYLCASSLMDHFQFFGPGTRLTVL.

The chain links TRBV4-1 to TRBJ2-7; D remains unclear. Germline CDR1 and CDR2: MGHRA and YSYEKL. Trimming took 4 bases from V and 2 from J, leaving 15 bases between them. The length of the CDR3 is 15 residues. The CDR3 loop reads CASSPVGRHPYEQYF. CDR3 nucleotide sequence: TGCGCCAGCAGCCCCGTCGGCAGACACCCCTACGAGCAGTACTTC.

Within the sample, this clone is hyperexpanded. This chain joins TRBV9 and TRBJ2-7; D ambiguous. The CDR3 totals 14 residues. The germline V and J ends were trimmed by 3 bases and 0 bases, with 10 bases remaining between them. CDR1 and CDR2 from the germline V gene are SGDLS and YYNGEE. The DNA for the CDR3 is TGTGCCAGCAGCGCGCAAGAAATCTCCTACGAGCAGTACTTC. This sequence encodes CASSAQEISYEQYF.

This clone came up a few times. The chain is built from TRBV29-1 and TRBJ1-2; TRBD1 matches 8 bases. This CDR3 comprises 13 residues. The germline V gene has CDR1 SQVTM and CDR2 ANQGSEA. V trimming: 6 bases; J trimming: 4 bases; junction bases outside the gene matches: 7. CDR3 sequence: CSVAGGAGYGYTF. The CDR3 DNA reads TGCAGCGTAGCAGGGGGCGCAGGCTATGGCTACACCTTC. Filled out from reference TRBV29-1 and TRBJ1-2, the complete variable domain reads SAVISQKPSRDICQRGTSLTIQCQVDSQVTMMFWYRQQPGQSLTLIATANQGSEATYESGFVIDKFPISRPNLTFSTLTVSNMSPEDSSIYLCSVAGGAGYGYTFGSGTRLTVV.

To note about this clone: The same CDR3 arises from other DNA sequences in this sample as well. This chain connects TRBV9 to TRBJ2-5; no firm D call. Germline-derived CDR1 and CDR2 are SGDLS and YYNGEE. Trimming took 0 bases from V and 1 from J, leaving 10 bases between them. The CDR3 consists of 15 residues. CDR3 amino acids: CASSVEGRTQETQYF. The CDR3 region has the DNA TGTGCCAGCAGCGTAGAGGGCAGAACCCAAGAGACCCAGTACTTC.

The V call is TRBV14, the J call TRBJ2-1; possible D gene TRBD1, 6 bases. Germline assignment: CDR1 SGHDN and CDR2 FVKESK. Trimming took 6 bases from V and 7 from J, leaving 19 bases between them. The CDR3 has 15 amino acids. This CDR3 reads CASRHTGRPGNEQFF. CDR3 sequence (DNA): TGTGCCAGCAGACATACAGGGCGTCCGGGGAATGAGCAGTTCTTC.

V is TRBV6-1 and J is TRBJ2-5, with D hard to call. The CDR3 consists of 13 residues. Looked up from germline, CDR1 is MNHNS and CDR2 is SASEGT. V dropped 7 bases and J dropped 4 bases, with 13 bases sitting between them. In DNA form, the CDR3 reads TGTGCCAGCACCTCCGGCCGATTAGAGACCCAGTACTTC. The encoded protein is CASTSGRLETQYF.

This chain links TRBV19 with TRBJ1-2, with D possibly matching TRBD1 (6 bases). This CDR3 contains 14 residues. Germline lookup yields CDR1 LNHDA and CDR2 SQIVND (reference sequence). Deletions cut 5 bases from V and 4 bases from J, with 14 bases between. CDR3 region: CASSLTGQSYGYTF. DNA for the CDR3: TGTGCCAGTAGTCTCACAGGACAGAGCTATGGCTACACCTTC.

The CDR3 reads CSVEWDPEETQYF. The CDR3, as DNA: TGCAGCGTTGAATGGGACCCAGAAGAGACCCAGTACTTC. This chain connects TRBV29-1 to TRBJ2-5; possibly TRBD1 or TRBD2 for D (5 bases each). CDR1 is SQVTM and CDR2 is ANQGSEA in the germline V gene. The CDR3 totals 13 residues. V shed 2 bases and J shed 3 bases, with 10 bases lying between them.

The chain employs TRBV30 and TRBJ1-6; D call uncertain. This CDR3 has 13 residues. CDR1 and CDR2 from the germline V gene are GTSNPN and SVGIG (reference sequence). Between the trimmed V and J ends, which lost 2 bases and 7 bases, there was a span of 9 bases. CDR3 protein: CAWSKTPNSPLHF. In DNA, the CDR3 is TGTGCCTGGAGTAAGACACCGAATTCACCCCTCCACTTT.

This clone was observed a single time. The chain uses TRBV5-1 and TRBJ2-3; D gene unclear. Trimming shortened V by 0 bases and J by 0 bases, and 8 bases separated the two germline ends. The CDR3 is 15 residues long. Germline CDR1 is SGHRS and CDR2 is YFSETQ. DNA of the CDR3: TGCGCCAGCAGCTTGGTGGCGACTAGCACAGATACGCAGTATTTT. Protein sequence: CASSLVATSTDTQYF.

The chain uses TRBV27 and TRBJ2-1; D call uncertain. Trimming removed 2 bases at V and 4 bases at J, with 12 bases between. The CDR3 extends over 15 amino acids. Germline loops: CDR1 MNHEY, CDR2 SMNVEV (reference sequence). The CDR3 sequence: CASSLVAVTYNEQFF. The CDR3 DNA follows: TGTGCCAGCAGTTTAGTTGCAGTCACGTACAATGAGCAGTTCTTC.

The CDR3 region is CASTTLISGGQTQYF. The CDR3 nucleotides read TGCGCCAGCACCACGCTAATCTCCGGGGGTCAGACCCAGTACTTC. The chain employs TRBV5-1 and TRBJ2-5; weak D call: TRBD2 (6 bases). The V gene's germline CDR1 is SGHRS and CDR2 YFSETQ. V gave up 6 bases and J gave up 6 bases, with 21 bases separating them. CDR3 size: 15 residues.

In DNA form, the CDR3 reads TGTGCCAGCAGCACTCCCGACGCCGGAAACACCATATATTTT. Its protein is CASSTPDAGNTIYF. The genes are TRBV9 and TRBJ1-3; D is unclear. The CDR3 extends over 14 amino acids. V was pared by 4 bases and J by 4 bases, with 12 bases between. CDR1 SGDLS and CDR2 YYNGEE come from the germline V gene.

The chain links TRBV19 to TRBJ2-7; D gene uncertain. The CDR3 runs to 14 residues. Trimming left V 0 bases short and J 2 bases short, with 8 bases between. Germline V gene lookup returns CDR1 LNHDA and CDR2 SQIVND (reference sequence). The CDR3 DNA reads as TGTGCCAGTAGTATAGATACAGAACCCTACGAGCAGTACTTC. Its protein product is CASSIDTEPYEQYF.

The chain carries TRBV7-9 and TRBJ2-2; weak D call: TRBD2 (6 bases). The CDR3 runs to 15 residues. With 1 base removed from V and 6 bases from J, the gap between germline ends came to 12 bases. Looked up from germline, CDR1 is SEHNR and CDR2 is FQNEAQ (reference sequence). The CDR3 here is CASSLDGGLAGELFF. CDR3 nucleotides: TGTGCCAGCAGCTTAGACGGAGGGCTGGCCGGGGAGCTGTTTTTT.

V and J are TRBV19 and TRBJ2-3; D is perhaps TRBD2 (6 bases). CDR1 and CDR2 (germline): LNHDA, SQIVND (reference sequence). V lost 4 bases and J 8 bases, leaving 13 bases between the germline ends. The CDR3 is made up of 13 amino acids. CDR3 nucleotide sequence: TGTGCCAGTAGTACCTCCCTGGGGGGTACGCAGTATTTT. This translates into CASSTSLGGTQYF.

The chain couples TRBV9 to TRBJ2-3, with D unclear. In germline, CDR1 is SGDLS, CDR2 YYNGEE. V was pared by 3 bases and J by 2 bases, with 7 bases between. This CDR3 contains 13 residues. CDR3 sequence: CASSAETTDTQYF. DNA of the CDR3: TGTGCCAGCAGCGCAGAAACCACAGATACGCAGTATTTT.